What follows describes a single T cell receptor (beta chain). Its antigen is currently unknown. TCRdb re-analysed the 5' RACE reads in MiXCR, keeping a single row per CDR3 protein. The sample has roughly 50,000 distinct CDR3 sequences, roughly 12% seen once. These data originate in a study of neurological immune-mediated disorders. Study-level points and caveats: No sharing of CDR3 amino acid sequences was observed among expanded clones across subjects, suggesting private repertoires in all groups.

This CDR3 is built from 15 residues. V gave up 2 bases and J gave up 1 base; unmatched junction bases: 4. Germline CDR1 KGHSH, CDR2 LQKENI. The receptor's source is a woman aged 55-69 years with HTLV-1-associated myelopathy (HAM/TSP). The chain is built from TRBV18 and TRBJ1-1; 7 nucleotides align to TRBD1. Sequenced material: PBMCs. CDR3 amino acids: CASSPWAGGNTEAFF. The CDR3 DNA reads TGTGCCAGCTCACCATGGGCAGGGGGGAACACTGAAGCTTTCTTT.